Presented here are 11 T cell receptor beta chains from one specimen sequenced in a study of technical replicates of blood from a handful of donors. Some clones are missing from TCRdb's copy, which holds only in-frame ones; the method was immunoSEQ multiplex PCR. The sample has more than 70,000 clones; around 97% are singletons. The specimen sequenced was T cells isolated from PBMCs. The receptors shown here come from a human donor in good health.

This clone was seen a single time. The chain combines TRBV4-1 with TRBJ1-4; TRBD1 is a possible D gene (5 bases). V was pared by 1 base and J by 6 bases, with 18 bases between. Looked up from germline, CDR1 is MGHRA and CDR2 is YSYEKL. The CDR3 consists of 17 residues. CDR3 sequence (DNA): TGCGCCAGCAGCCAAGTGGGGGTTATGGAGGGCTATGAAAAACTGTTTTTT. Translated: CASSQVGVMEGYEKLFF.

The chain recombines TRBV7-9 with TRBJ2-2, with 7 positions matching TRBD2. Germline V gene lookup returns CDR1 SEHNR and CDR2 FQNEAQ (reference sequence). This CDR3 has 16 residues. Trimming at V came to 4 bases and at J to 0 bases, leaving 5 bases not matched to a gene. CDR3 sequence: CASSSRTSSNTGELFF. CDR3 DNA: TGTGCCAGCAGCTCCCGGACTAGTTCGAACACCGGGGAGCTGTTTTTT.

The J gene is TRBJ1-1, the V gene TRBV4-1, with D possibly matching TRBD1 (6 bases). The CDR3 has 17 amino acids. From germline, CDR1 is MGHRA and CDR2 YSYEKL. With 4 bases removed from V and 4 bases from J, the gap between germline ends came to 22 bases. CDR3 coding DNA: TGCGCCAGCAGCCCGCCTAGACTTGGGGGCCTGGGCACTGAAGCTTTCTTT. It translates to CASSPPRLGGLGTEAFF.

The chain uses TRBV7-9 and TRBJ2-2, with D uncertain. The V gene lost 6 bases and the J gene lost 6 bases, with 5 bases spanning the gap. Germline CDR1 reads SEHNR; CDR2 reads FQNEAQ (reference sequence). The CDR3 is 11 amino acids. The CDR3, as DNA: TGTGCCAGCAGACGGGCCGGGGAGCTGTTTTTT. This encodes CASRRAGELFF.

J is TRBJ1-2 and V is TRBV2; D perhaps matches TRBD1 (6 bases). The V end lost 2 bases, the J end lost 5 bases, and 15 bases lay between the germline ends. CDR1 is SNHLY and CDR2 is FYNNEI in the germline V gene. The CDR3 has 15 amino acids. The CDR3 coding sequence is TGTGCCAGCAGTGAAAGGGGCCGGCAGGGGTATGGCTACACCTTC. This encodes CASSERGRQGYGYTF. Drawing the rest from reference TRBV2 and TRBJ1-2, the complete variable domain is EPEVTQTPSHQVTQMGQEVILRCVPISNHLYFYWYRQILGQKVEFLVSFYNNEISEKSEIFDDQFSVERPDGSNFTLKIRSTKLEDSAMYFCASSERGRQGYGYTFGSGTRLTVV.

This clone was observed a single time. The chain links TRBV27 to TRBJ2-7; 11 positions agree with TRBD2. The CDR3 contains 14 residues. Germline V lookup: CDR1 MNHEY, CDR2 SMNVEV (reference sequence). V shed 5 bases and J 3 bases; nucleotides not matched to a gene: 3. The CDR3 sequence is CASSPTSGIYEQYF. In DNA form, the CDR3 reads TGTGCCAGCAGTCCGACTAGCGGGATCTACGAGCAGTACTTC.

In its sample, this clone was seen once. This chain joins TRBV27 and TRBJ2-7; 9 positions agree with TRBD1. Trimming removed 3 bases from V and 5 bases from J; junction bases left unmatched: 5. From germline, CDR1 is MNHEY and CDR2 SMNVEV (reference sequence). This CDR3 comprises 14 residues. The CDR3 DNA follows: TGTGCCAGCAGTTTGATAGGGACAGGGAACGAGCAGTACTTC. It is translated as CASSLIGTGNEQYF.

This chain joins TRBV6-6 and TRBJ2-1; 9 bases are shared with TRBD1. Germline CDR1 and CDR2: MNHNY and SVGAGI (reference sequence). Trimming removed 9 bases from V and 9 bases from J; junction bases left unmatched: 15. This CDR3 has 15 amino acids. The CDR3 is CASCVRDRAGSEQFF. DNA for the CDR3: TGTGCCAGTTGCGTAAGGGACAGGGCGGGGAGTGAGCAGTTCTTC.

This clone has a single count. This sequence joins TRBV7-9 and TRBJ1-5; 8 bases agree with TRBD1. The CDR3 loop spans 14 amino acids. After removal of 3 bases from V and 10 bases from J, the junction contained 8 bases not matched to a gene. Germline CDR1 reads SEHNR; CDR2 reads FQNEAQ (reference sequence). The DNA of the CDR3 is TGTGCCAGCAGCTTGGACAGGGCGCTTGGACCCCAGCATTTT. Protein: CASSLDRALGPQHF.

This rearrangement joins TRBV27 to TRBJ1-5; TRBD1 might be the D (6 bases). Between the trimmed V and J ends, which lost 0 bases and 4 bases, there was a span of 10 bases. CDR1 and CDR2 from the germline V gene are MNHEY and SMNVEV (reference sequence). This CDR3 spans 15 amino acids. The CDR3 here is CASSLSRQVNQPQHF. The CDR3 DNA sequence: TGTGCCAGCAGTTTATCCCGACAGGTAAATCAGCCCCAGCATTTT.

The chain links TRBV7-9 to TRBJ2-1; weak D call: TRBD2 (6 bases). The germline V gene has CDR1 SEHNR and CDR2 FQNEAQ (reference sequence). V was clipped by 0 bases and J by 6 bases, with 12 bases between them. The CDR3 runs to 15 residues. The chain's CDR3 is CASSLATSRVNEQFF. CDR3 in DNA: TGTGCCAGCAGCTTAGCCACTAGCAGGGTCAATGAGCAGTTCTTC.